This TCR beta chain was found in a study of a mutant IDH1 vaccine in newly diagnosed glioma. Across the study: Patients underwent eight vaccinations, which took place in weeks 1, 3, 5, 7, 11, 15, 19 and 23. Standard pretreatment was either radiotherapy, temozolomide, or, for most, radiochemotherapy with temozolomide.

CDR1 is SGHRS, CDR2 YFSETQ, per germline. The CDR3 runs to 13 residues. Trimming removed 4 bases from V and 2 bases from J, with 9 bases in between. Stated time point: week 5, during vaccination. Each dose of the vaccine consisted of 300 ug of mutant IDH1 20-mer peptide, with topical imiquimod. Donors had new WHO grade 3 or 4 IDH1-mutant, ATRX-lost astrocytomas. Findings and caveats of the study: Immune responses induced by the vaccine were seen in less than 95% of patients, spanning multiple MHC alleles.

Comment on this clone: The antigen is unknown.

The repertoire was sequenced with immunoSEQ multiplex PCR; TCRdb's copy has only in-frame clones and lacks some. In the table there are 25,000 or so clones, 70% to 85% of which are singletons. The J gene is TRBJ2-5, the V gene TRBV5-1; D ambiguous. The specimen comprised PBMCs, sampled from a glioma patient whose treatment included an IDH1 peptide vaccine. This clonotype was sampled from a man aged 35-49 years with glioma. Some clones in this sample may be carry-over from other donors' samples. The CDR3 bases are TGCGCCAGCAGCGCGATGTTACAAGAGACCCAGTACTTC. Its translation is CASSAMLQETQYF.